Listed here are 7 T cell receptor beta chains from one sample, sequenced in a study of blood T cell repertoires in COVID-19. Profiling relied on immunoSEQ multiplex PCR, and the TCRdb table lists in-frame clones only, not all of them. Of nearly 350,000 clones listed, roughly 90% are singletons. The material sequenced was peripheral blood. The receptors stem from a woman in her sixties or seventies with COVID-19, enrolled during active disease.

This sequence joins TRBV6-5 and TRBJ1-4, with D possibly matching TRBD1 (6 bases). Germline V gene sequence: CDR1 MNHEY, CDR2 SVGAGI. Trimming removed 6 bases from V and 10 bases from J, with 18 bases in between. The CDR3 extends over 14 amino acids. The CDR3 nucleotides read TGTGCCAGCAGAAAGGGGGGGGCCCAAGGAAAACTGTTTTTT. Residues: CASRKGGAQGKLFF.

The chain links TRBV5-6 to TRBJ1-4, with 7 bases fitting TRBD1. The CDR3 has 17 residues. The germline gives CDR1 SGHDT, CDR2 YYEEEE. V was clipped by 4 bases and J by 1 base; unmatched bases: 10. For the CDR3, the DNA is TGTGCCAGCAGCCTGGGGACAGAAGAGGAAACTAATGAAAAACTGTTTTTT. Translation: CASSLGTEEETNEKLFF. The full variable domain, rest sourced from reference TRBV5-6 and TRBJ1-4, is DAGVTQSPTHLIKTRGQQVTLRCSPKSGHDTVSWYQQALGQGPQFIFQYYEEEERQRGNFPDRFSGHQFPNYSSELNVNALLLGDSALYLCASSLGTEEETNEKLFFGSGTQLSVL.

On this clone itself: This sample also contains other DNA sequences that code for the same CDR3. The rearrangement uses TRBV4-1 and TRBJ1-1, with a possible D match to TRBD1 (6 bases). The CDR3 totals 13 residues. Germline assignment: CDR1 MGHRA and CDR2 YSYEKL. Deletions cut 6 bases from V and 1 base from J, with 9 bases between. The DNA of the CDR3 is TGCGCCAGCAGTCAGGACAGGAACACTGAAGCTTTCTTT. It specifies CASSQDRNTEAFF.

The CDR3 sequence: CASSAGGNTGELFF. CDR3 sequence (DNA): TGTGCCAGCAGTGCGGGAGGAAACACCGGGGAGCTGTTTTTT. The V gene is TRBV25-1, the J gene TRBJ2-2, with TRBD2 matching over 7 bases. CDR1 and CDR2 (germline): MGHDK, SYGVNS. CDR3 size: 14 residues. The trim removed 4 bases at V and 2 bases at J, leaving 1 base unmatched.

This chain links TRBV18 with TRBJ1-1; a possible D gene is TRBD1 (6 bases). The V gene's germline CDR1 is KGHSH and CDR2 LQKENI. This CDR3 comprises 13 residues. V lost 6 bases and J 3 bases, leaving 11 bases between the germline ends. The CDR3 sequence: CASSGSGDTEAFF. CDR3 bases: TGTGCCAGCTCTGGGTCAGGGGACACTGAAGCTTTCTTT.

The CDR3 sequence: CASSARQGYGYTF. The DNA of the CDR3 is TGTGCCAGCAGCGCCCGACAGGGCTATGGCTACACCTTC. The V and J genes are TRBV9 and TRBJ1-2; 7 positions match TRBD1. With V trimmed by 3 bases and J by 4 bases, 3 bases remained unmatched. The CDR3 has 13 amino acids. Germline CDR1 SGDLS, CDR2 YYNGEE.

The gene calls are TRBV20-1 and TRBJ1-5, with 8 nucleotides matching TRBD1. V lost 3 bases, J lost 4 bases, and 8 bases stayed unmatched. The CDR3 spans 15 residues. Germline CDR1 DFQATT, CDR2 SNEGSKA (reference sequence). CDR3 region: CSASITGGSNQPQHF. The CDR3 nucleotides are TGCAGTGCTAGTATAACAGGGGGTTCGAATCAGCCCCAGCATTTT.